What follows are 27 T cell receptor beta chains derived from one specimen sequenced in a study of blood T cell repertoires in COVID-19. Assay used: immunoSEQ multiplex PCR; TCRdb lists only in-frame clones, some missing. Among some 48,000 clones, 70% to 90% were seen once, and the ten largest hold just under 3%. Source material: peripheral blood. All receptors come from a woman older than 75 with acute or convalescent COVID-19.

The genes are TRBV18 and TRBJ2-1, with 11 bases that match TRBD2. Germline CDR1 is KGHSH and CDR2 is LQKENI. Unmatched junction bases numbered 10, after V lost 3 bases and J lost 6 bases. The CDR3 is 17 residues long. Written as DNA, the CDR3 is TGTGCCAGCTCACCTTTGGGACTAGCGGTCCGTACCAATGAGCAGTTCTTC. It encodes CASSPLGLAVRTNEQFF.

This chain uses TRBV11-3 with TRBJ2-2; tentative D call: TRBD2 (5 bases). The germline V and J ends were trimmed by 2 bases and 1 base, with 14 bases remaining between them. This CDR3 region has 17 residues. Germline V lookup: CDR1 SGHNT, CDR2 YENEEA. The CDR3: CASSLLRGSVNTGELFF. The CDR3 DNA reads TGTGCCAGCAGCTTATTACGGGGTAGCGTGAACACCGGGGAGCTGTTTTTT.

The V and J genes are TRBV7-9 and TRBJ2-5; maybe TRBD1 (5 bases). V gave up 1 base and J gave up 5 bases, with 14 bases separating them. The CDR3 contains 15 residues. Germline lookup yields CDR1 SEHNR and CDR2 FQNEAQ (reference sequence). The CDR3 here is CASSLGNPGKETQYF. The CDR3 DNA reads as TGTGCCAGCAGCTTAGGAAACCCAGGGAAGGAGACCCAGTACTTC.

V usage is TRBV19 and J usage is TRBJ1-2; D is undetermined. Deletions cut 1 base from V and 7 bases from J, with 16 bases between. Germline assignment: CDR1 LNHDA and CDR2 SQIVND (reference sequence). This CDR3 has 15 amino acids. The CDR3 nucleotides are TGTGCCAGTAGTATAGCGCGGTCGACGGCAGCTGGCTACACCTTC. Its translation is CASSIARSTAAGYTF. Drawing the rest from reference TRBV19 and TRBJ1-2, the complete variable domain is DGGITQSPKYLFRKEGQNVTLSCEQNLNHDAMYWYRQDPGQGLRLIYYSQIVNDFQKGDIAEGYSVSREKKESFPLTVTSAQKNPTAFYLCASSIARSTAAGYTFGSGTRLTVV.

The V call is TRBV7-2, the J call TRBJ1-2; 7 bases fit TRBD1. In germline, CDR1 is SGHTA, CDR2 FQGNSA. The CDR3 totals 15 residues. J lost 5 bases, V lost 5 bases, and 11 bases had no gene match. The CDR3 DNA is TGTGCCAGCAGCCCGAGTGACAGGGATCTTTATGGCTACACCTTC. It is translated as CASSPSDRDLYGYTF.

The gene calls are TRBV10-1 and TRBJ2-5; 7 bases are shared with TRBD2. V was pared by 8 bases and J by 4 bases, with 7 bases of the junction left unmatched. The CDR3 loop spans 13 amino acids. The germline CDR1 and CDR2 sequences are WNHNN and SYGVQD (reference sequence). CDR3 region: CASAGTMGETQYF. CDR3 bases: TGCGCCAGCGCCGGGACTATGGGAGAGACCCAGTACTTC.

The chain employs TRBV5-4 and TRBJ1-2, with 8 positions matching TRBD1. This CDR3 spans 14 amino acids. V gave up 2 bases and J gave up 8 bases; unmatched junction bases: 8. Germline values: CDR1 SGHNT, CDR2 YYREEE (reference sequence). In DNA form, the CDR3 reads TGTGCCAGCAGCTTTCAGGGACAGGAAAGGGGCTACACCTTC. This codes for CASSFQGQERGYTF. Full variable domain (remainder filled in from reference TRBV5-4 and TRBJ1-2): ETGVTQSPTHLIKTRGQQVTLRCSSQSGHNTVSWYQQALGQGPQFIFQYYREEENGRGNFPPRFSGLQFPNYSSELNVNALELDDSALYLCASSFQGQERGYTFGSGTRLTVV.

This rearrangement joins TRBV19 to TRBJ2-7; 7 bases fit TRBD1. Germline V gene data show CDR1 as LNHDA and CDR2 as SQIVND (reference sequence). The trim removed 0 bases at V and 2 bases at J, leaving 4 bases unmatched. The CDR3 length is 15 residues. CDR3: CASSIDGTGAYEQYF. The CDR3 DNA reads TGTGCCAGTAGTATAGATGGAACAGGGGCCTACGAGCAGTACTTC.

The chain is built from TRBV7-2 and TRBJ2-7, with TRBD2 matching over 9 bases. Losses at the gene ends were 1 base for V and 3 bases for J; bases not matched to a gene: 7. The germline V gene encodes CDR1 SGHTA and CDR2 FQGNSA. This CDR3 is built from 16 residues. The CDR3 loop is CASSLGDPAGGYEQYF. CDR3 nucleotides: TGTGCCAGCAGCTTAGGAGACCCAGCGGGGGGCTACGAGCAGTACTTC.

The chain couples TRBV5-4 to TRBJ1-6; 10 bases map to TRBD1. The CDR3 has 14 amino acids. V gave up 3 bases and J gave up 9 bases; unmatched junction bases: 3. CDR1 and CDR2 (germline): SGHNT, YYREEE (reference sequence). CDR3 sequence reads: CASSWGQGSSPLHF. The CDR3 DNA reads TGTGCCAGCAGCTGGGGACAGGGGAGTTCACCCCTCCACTTT.

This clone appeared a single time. The CDR3 is CSVDGVEGGTDTQYF. The CDR3 DNA reads as TGCAGCGTTGATGGGGTCGAAGGGGGCACAGATACGCAGTATTTT. The chain uses TRBV29-1 and TRBJ2-3; D possibly corresponds to TRBD1 (5 bases). V was cut by 3 bases and J by 1 base, with 14 bases left in between. There are 15 residues in the CDR3. The germline V gene has CDR1 SQVTM and CDR2 ANQGSEA.

The CDR3 DNA is TGTGCCAGCAGCACACAGGGGGCGAACACTGAAGCTTTCTTT. This gives the protein CASSTQGANTEAFF. This chain links TRBV7-9 with TRBJ1-1; 9 positions agree with TRBD1. The CDR3 is made up of 14 amino acids. The V segment lost 5 bases and the J segment 1 base; nucleotides outside the gene matches: 2. Looked up from germline, CDR1 is SEHNR and CDR2 is FQNEAQ (reference sequence).

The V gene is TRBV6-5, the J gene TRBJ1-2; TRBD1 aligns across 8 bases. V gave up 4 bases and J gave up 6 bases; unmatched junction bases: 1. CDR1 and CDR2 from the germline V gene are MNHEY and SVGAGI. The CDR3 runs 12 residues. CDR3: CASSLDRDGYTF. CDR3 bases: TGTGCCAGCAGTTTGGACAGGGATGGCTACACCTTC.

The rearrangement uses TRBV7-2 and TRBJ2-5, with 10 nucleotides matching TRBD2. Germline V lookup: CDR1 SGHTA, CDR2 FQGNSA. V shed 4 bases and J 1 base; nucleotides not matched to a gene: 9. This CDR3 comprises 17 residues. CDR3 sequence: CASSSRLAGAPQETQYF. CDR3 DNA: TGTGCCAGCAGCTCGCGGCTAGCGGGGGCCCCCCAAGAGACCCAGTACTTC.

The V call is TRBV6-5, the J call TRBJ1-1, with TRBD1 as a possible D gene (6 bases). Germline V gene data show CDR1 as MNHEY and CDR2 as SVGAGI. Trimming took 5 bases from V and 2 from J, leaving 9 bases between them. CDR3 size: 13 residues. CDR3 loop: CASSRGQNTEAFF. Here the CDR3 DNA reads TGTGCCAGCAGTCGGGGACAAAACACTGAAGCTTTCTTT.

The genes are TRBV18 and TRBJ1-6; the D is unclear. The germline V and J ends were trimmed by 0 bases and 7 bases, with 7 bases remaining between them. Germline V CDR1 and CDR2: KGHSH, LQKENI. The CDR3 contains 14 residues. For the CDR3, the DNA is TGTGCCAGCTCACCACCGAACACCAATTCACCCCTCCACTTT. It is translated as CASSPPNTNSPLHF.

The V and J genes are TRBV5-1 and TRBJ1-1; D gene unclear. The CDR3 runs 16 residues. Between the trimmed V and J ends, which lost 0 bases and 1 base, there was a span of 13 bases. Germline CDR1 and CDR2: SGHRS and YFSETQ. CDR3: CASSLEGGQKNTEAFF. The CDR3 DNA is TGCGCCAGCAGCTTGGAAGGAGGGCAGAAGAACACTGAAGCTTTCTTT.

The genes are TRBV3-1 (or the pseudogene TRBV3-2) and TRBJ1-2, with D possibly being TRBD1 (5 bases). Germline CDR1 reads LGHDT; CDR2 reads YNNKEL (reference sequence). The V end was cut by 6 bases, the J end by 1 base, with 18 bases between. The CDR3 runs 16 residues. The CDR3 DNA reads TGTGCCAGCAGTCCCTTCCTGACAGAGCTTAACTATGGCTACACCTTC. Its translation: CASSPFLTELNYGYTF.

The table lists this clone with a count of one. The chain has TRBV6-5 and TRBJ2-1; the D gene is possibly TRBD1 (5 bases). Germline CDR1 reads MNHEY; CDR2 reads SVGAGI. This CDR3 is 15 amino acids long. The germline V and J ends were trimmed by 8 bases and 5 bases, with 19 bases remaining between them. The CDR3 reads CASGRRQLTNNEQFF. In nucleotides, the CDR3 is TGTGCCAGCGGACGAAGACAGTTAACCAACAATGAGCAGTTCTTC.

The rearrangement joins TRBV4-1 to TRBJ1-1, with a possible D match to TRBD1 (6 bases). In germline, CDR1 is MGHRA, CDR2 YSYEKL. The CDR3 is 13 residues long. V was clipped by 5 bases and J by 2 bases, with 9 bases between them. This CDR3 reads CASSSGANTEAFF. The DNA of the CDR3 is TGCGCCAGCAGCTCAGGGGCTAACACTGAAGCTTTCTTT.

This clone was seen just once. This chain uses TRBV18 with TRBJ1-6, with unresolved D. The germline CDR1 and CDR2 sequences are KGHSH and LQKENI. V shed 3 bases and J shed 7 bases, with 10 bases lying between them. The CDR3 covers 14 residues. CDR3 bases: TGTGCCAGCTCACCCATAAGAGGCAATTCACCCCTCCACTTT. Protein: CASSPIRGNSPLHF.

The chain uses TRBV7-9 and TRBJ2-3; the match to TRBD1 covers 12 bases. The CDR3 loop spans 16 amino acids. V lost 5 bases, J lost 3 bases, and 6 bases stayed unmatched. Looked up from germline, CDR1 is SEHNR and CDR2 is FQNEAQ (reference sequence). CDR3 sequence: CASSPRDRGRTDTQYF. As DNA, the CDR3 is TGTGCCAGCAGCCCCCGGGACAGGGGGCGGACAGATACGCAGTATTTT.

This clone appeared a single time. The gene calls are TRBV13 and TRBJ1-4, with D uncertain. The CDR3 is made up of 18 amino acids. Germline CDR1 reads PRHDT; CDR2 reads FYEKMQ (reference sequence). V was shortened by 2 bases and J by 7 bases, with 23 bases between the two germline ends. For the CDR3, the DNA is TGTGCCAGCAGCTTATCAGGTTCGGGAAACAAGAGAGGTGAAAAACTGTTTTTT. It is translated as CASSLSGSGNKRGEKLFF.

The CDR3 DNA reads TGCAGCGTTATAGGGCAGGGGACCGGGGAGCTGTTTTTT. It codes for CSVIGQGTGELFF. The chain joins TRBV29-1 to TRBJ2-2, with D possibly matching TRBD1 (6 bases). Germline-derived CDR1 and CDR2 are SQVTM and ANQGSEA. The CDR3 sequence is 13 residues long. With 5 bases removed from V and 5 bases from J, the gap between germline ends came to 12 bases.

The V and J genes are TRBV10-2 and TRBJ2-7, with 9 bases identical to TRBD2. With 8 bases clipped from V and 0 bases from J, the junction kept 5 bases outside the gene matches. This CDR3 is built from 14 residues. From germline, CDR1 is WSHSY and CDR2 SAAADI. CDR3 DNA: TGCGCCAGCCGAGCGGGGGGCCCCTCCTACGAGCAGTACTTC. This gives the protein CASRAGGPSYEQYF.

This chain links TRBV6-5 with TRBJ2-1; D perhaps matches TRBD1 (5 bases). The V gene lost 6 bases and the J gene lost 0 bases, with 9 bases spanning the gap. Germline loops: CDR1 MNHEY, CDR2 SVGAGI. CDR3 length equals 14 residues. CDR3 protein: CASRVQGSYNEQFF. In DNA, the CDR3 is TGTGCCAGCAGGGTCCAGGGCTCCTACAATGAGCAGTTCTTC.

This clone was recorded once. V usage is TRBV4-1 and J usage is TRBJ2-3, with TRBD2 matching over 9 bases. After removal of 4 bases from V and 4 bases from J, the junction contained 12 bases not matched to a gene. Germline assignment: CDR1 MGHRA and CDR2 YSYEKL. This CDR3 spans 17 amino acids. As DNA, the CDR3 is TGCGCCAGCAGCCTGGACCCAGCGGGGGGATTCGCAGATACGCAGTATTTT. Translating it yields CASSLDPAGGFADTQYF.